The present entry profiles one T cell receptor beta chain with its context. Participant ages covered roughly 18 to 89 years across 20 to 25 US areas. This entry belongs to a study of blood T cell repertoires in COVID-19. The CDR3 runs 14 residues. Looked up from germline, CDR1 is DFQATT and CDR2 is SNEGSKA (reference sequence). The V end was cut by 3 bases, the J end by 7 bases, with 19 bases between. Only in-frame clones appear in the TCRdb table, and some are missing; sequencing was by immunoSEQ multiplex PCR. The sample holds about 140,000 clones, 84% seen once. The TCR originated in a woman under 30 who had been exposed to COVID-19. J is TRBJ2-7 and V is TRBV20-1; a weak D match, TRBD2 (6 bases). The sample consisted of PBMCs or T cells enriched from blood (not recorded which). The CDR3 nucleotides read TGCAGTGCTAGTAAGGGACTGGGCATGGGGGAGCAGTACTTC. This sequence encodes CSASKGLGMGEQYF.